The clone carrying this TCR beta chain was recorded only once. CDR1 MNHEY and CDR2 SVGEGT come from the germline V gene. This CDR3 contains 13 residues. The germline V and J ends were trimmed by 6 bases and 5 bases, with 11 bases remaining between them. The assay was immunoSEQ multiplex PCR, and TCRdb's table has in-frame clones only and misses some. The data hold approximately 190,000 clones, with roughly 82% observed a single time. The data originate from a study of blood T cell repertoires in COVID-19. Enrollees, roughly 18 to 90 years old, lived in 24 US areas. Each participant's cohort was designated according to participant-reported clinical history.

The TCR comes from a woman aged 55-75 years with acute COVID-19. V is TRBV6-2 or TRBV6-3 and J is TRBJ1-5; a possible D gene is TRBD1 (5 bases). The sequencing input was PBMCs or T cells enriched from blood (not recorded which). CDR3 loop: CASSSGFHQPQHF. The CDR3 DNA reads as TGTGCCAGCAGCTCAGGGTTCCATCAGCCCCAGCATTTT.